This is a list of T cell receptor beta chains from one sample in a study of blood T cell repertoires in COVID-19. Sequencing used immunoSEQ multiplex PCR; TCRdb keeps in-frame clones, though not all of them. The table records 150,000 to 200,000 clones, 70% to 85% of them present only once. The sequenced material came from peripheral blood. These receptors were collected from an elderly woman with acute or convalescent COVID-19. Both conserved end residues are part of each CDR3. The D gene is left open where the match is weak. Clone size is stated in some rows and not others, as once, few, many or a class when expanded.

CDR3 length	D gene	clone size	V gene	J gene	CDR3 protein	CDR3 DNA
20	TRBD1	NA	TRBV19	TRBJ1-5	CASSIDPVARDRGRGQPQHF	TGTGCCAGTAGTATAGATCCGGTTGCCCGGGACAGGGGGCGCGGGCAGCCCCAGCATTTT
13	NA	NA	TRBV19	TRBJ2-1	CASSTDSYNEQFF	TGTGCCAGTAGTACGGACAGTTACAATGAGCAGTTCTTC
15	TRBD2	NA	TRBV5-1	TRBJ2-1	CASSRLAGVVNEQFF	TGCGCCAGCAGCCGACTAGCGGGAGTGGTTAATGAGCAGTTCTTC
15	NA	NA	TRBV4-3	TRBJ1-2	CASSQDPGANYGYTF	TGCGCCAGCAGCCAAGACCCAGGGGCTAACTATGGCTACACCTTC
14	NA	NA	TRBV27	TRBJ1-2	CASSFQPSNYGYTF	TGTGCCAGCAGTTTTCAACCTAGTAACTATGGCTACACCTTC
16	NA	NA	TRBV27	TRBJ2-5	CASSLHGRAPRETQYF	TGTGCCAGCAGTCTCCACGGGAGAGCTCCCCGAGAGACCCAGTACTTC
14	NA	NA	TRBV19	TRBJ1-2	CASSIRGSNYGYTF	TGTGCCAGTAGTATTCGAGGCAGTAACTATGGCTACACCTTC
15	TRBD1	few	TRBV4-2	TRBJ2-5	CASSQPGTGEETQYF	TGTGCCAGCAGCCAACCCGGGACAGGGGAAGAGACCCAGTACTTC
13	NA	NA	TRBV7-9	TRBJ2-7	CASSFGVAGEQYF	TGTGCCAGCAGCTTCGGGGTAGCCGGGGAGCAGTACTTC
14	NA	NA	TRBV5-4	TRBJ1-1	CASSFFREDTEAFF	TGTGCCAGCAGCTTCTTCAGGGAAGACACTGAAGCTTTCTTT
15	TRBD1	NA	TRBV18	TRBJ2-1	CASSPPGQGKNEQFF	TGTGCCAGCTCACCCCCGGGACAGGGAAAGAATGAGCAGTTCTTC
14	NA	NA	TRBV29-1	TRBJ1-2	CSVVFGHVNYGYTF	TGCAGCGTTGTCTTTGGGCACGTTAACTATGGCTACACCTTC
14	NA	NA	TRBV2	TRBJ1-1	CASRLGGAHTEAFF	TGTGCCAGCCGGTTAGGGGGGGCCCACACTGAAGCTTTCTTT
15	NA	NA	TRBV5-4	TRBJ1-4	CASSSRRDKGEKLFF	TGTGCCAGCAGCTCCCGACGGGACAAGGGTGAAAAACTGTTTTTT
13	TRBD1	few	TRBV5-6	TRBJ2-7	CASQGQGDYEQYF	TGTGCCAGCCAAGGACAGGGGGACTACGAGCAGTACTTC
15	TRBD2	NA	TRBV5-4	TRBJ2-1	CASSQTSGSYNEQFF	TGTGCCAGCAGCCAAACTAGCGGCAGCTACAATGAGCAGTTCTTC
13	TRBD2	NA	TRBV6-5	TRBJ2-7	CASSYRREGEQYF	TGTGCCAGCAGTTACCGGCGGGAGGGCGAGCAGTACTTC
16	NA	NA	TRBV24-1	TRBJ1-2	CATSGVGRTGQYGYTF	TGTGCCACCAGTGGGGTCGGTAGAACAGGGCAGTATGGCTACACCTTC
11	NA	NA	TRBV10-2	TRBJ2-7	CASSGGVVQYF	TGCGCCAGCAGTGGGGGGGTCGTGCAGTACTTC
14	NA	NA	TRBV5-6	TRBJ1-5	CASSPGRSGQPQHF	TGTGCCAGCAGCCCCGGACGGTCAGGGCAGCCCCAGCATTTT
13	NA	NA	TRBV10-2	TRBJ2-7	CASSETSIYEQYF	TGCGCCAGCAGTGAGACGTCTATCTACGAGCAGTACTTC
15	TRBD2	NA	TRBV4-3	TRBJ2-7	CASSQYAGAGYEQYF	TGCGCCAGCAGCCAATATGCGGGAGCGGGGTACGAGCAGTACTTC
15	TRBD1	NA	TRBV7-2	TRBJ2-7	CASSLVGTGPYEQYF	TGTGCCAGCAGCTTAGTTGGGACAGGGCCCTACGAGCAGTACTTC
16	TRBD2	NA	TRBV5-1	TRBJ2-5	CASSYGLAGPSETQYF	TGCGCCAGCAGCTACGGACTAGCGGGACCTTCGGAGACCCAGTACTTC
13	NA	NA	TRBV5-1	TRBJ2-3	CASSPESGRTQYF	TGCGCCAGCAGCCCGGAGTCAGGGAGGACGCAGTATTTT
17	NA	NA	TRBV4-3	TRBJ1-4	CASSQEALSATNEKLFF	TGCGCCAGCAGCCAAGAAGCACTAAGCGCAACTAATGAAAAACTGTTTTTT
14	NA	NA	TRBV20-1	TRBJ1-1	CSASGRTPGTEAFF	TGCAGTGCTAGTGGGAGGACGCCGGGGACTGAAGCTTTCTTT
13	NA	NA	TRBV27	TRBJ1-5	CASSSNWAQPQHF	TGTGCCAGCAGTTCGAATTGGGCTCAGCCCCAGCATTTT
13	TRBD2	once	TRBV6-5	TRBJ2-7	CASKAGTSDEQYF	TGTGCCAGCAAAGCCGGGACTAGCGACGAGCAGTACTTC
15	NA	NA	TRBV6-5	TRBJ2-3	CASSSRVSSTDTQYF	TGTGCCAGCAGTTCCCGGGTTTCTAGCACAGATACGCAGTATTTT
17	TRBD2	NA	TRBV3-1/TRBV3-2	TRBJ2-5	CASSQSGLAGDPETQYF	TGTGCCAGCAGCCAGTCGGGACTAGCGGGAGACCCAGAGACCCAGTACTTC
14	TRBD1	NA	TRBV10-1	TRBJ1-4	CASRGQGLREKLFF	TGCGCCAGCAGAGGACAGGGGTTGCGTGAAAAACTGTTTTTT
15	TRBD2	NA	TRBV6-6	TRBJ2-7	CASSPSGSTSYEQYF	TGTGCCAGCAGCCCTAGCGGGAGTACCTCCTACGAGCAGTACTTC
15	TRBD2	NA	TRBV5-4	TRBJ2-1	CASSLRPSGYNEQFF	TGTGCCAGCAGCTTGCGACCTAGCGGTTACAATGAGCAGTTCTTC
14	TRBD1	NA	TRBV27	TRBJ2-7	CASSPTGRSYEQYF	TGTGCCAGCAGTCCGACAGGGCGCAGCTACGAGCAGTACTTC